Below, 23 T cell receptor beta chains from the same sample are listed, as sequenced in a study of blood T cell repertoires in COVID-19. Only in-frame clones appear in the TCRdb table, and some are missing; sequencing was by immunoSEQ multiplex PCR. The profile shows roughly 130,000 clones, 70% to 80% of them singletons. Material for sequencing was peripheral blood. All receptors come from a woman in her 70s with COVID-19, enrolled during active disease.

The chain joins TRBV7-9 to TRBJ1-6, with 8 nucleotides matching TRBD1. This CDR3 has 17 residues. Per the germline V gene, CDR1 is SEHNR and CDR2 is FQNEAQ (reference sequence). Trimming removed 3 bases from V and 7 bases from J; junction bases left unmatched: 11. CDR3 region: CASSFLRQGRRNSPLHF. For the CDR3, the DNA is TGTGCCAGCAGCTTCTTGAGACAGGGGCGTCGGAATTCACCCCTCCACTTT.

V is TRBV7-3 and J is TRBJ1-1; perhaps TRBD1 as D (5 bases). The V gene lost 2 bases and the J gene lost 0 bases, with 13 bases spanning the gap. Germline CDR1 and CDR2: SGHTA and FQGTGA. The CDR3 runs 16 residues. CDR3 DNA: TGTGCCAGCAGCTTATTTGGGGCCCCCCTGAACACTGAAGCTTTCTTT. It codes for CASSLFGAPLNTEAFF.

The chain joins TRBV9 to TRBJ1-4; TRBD1 matches at 7 bases. CDR3 size: 15 residues. V was pared by 0 bases and J by 7 bases, with 6 bases of the junction left unmatched. Germline-derived CDR1 and CDR2 are SGDLS and YYNGEE. CDR3 residues: CASSVGGGRGEKLFF. CDR3 sequence (DNA): TGTGCCAGCAGCGTAGGAGGGGGCCGTGGTGAAAAACTGTTTTTT.

The chain joins TRBV25-1 to TRBJ2-7; a weak D match, TRBD2 (6 bases). CDR3 length: 11 amino acids. Trimming pared 10 bases from V and 3 bases from J, leaving 10 bases between. The germline V gene has CDR1 MGHDK and CDR2 SYGVNS. The CDR3: CATRGIYEQYF. CDR3 DNA sequence: TGTGCCACCCGGGGGATCTACGAGCAGTACTTC.

The V call is TRBV18, the J call TRBJ1-4; D possibly corresponds to TRBD1 (6 bases). In germline, CDR1 is KGHSH, CDR2 LQKENI. V was cut by 3 bases and J by 7 bases, with 12 bases left in between. The CDR3 length is 14 residues. The CDR3 DNA follows: TGTGCCAGCTCACCGGGGGCAGAAAGTGAAAAACTGTTTTTT. Its translation: CASSPGAESEKLFF.

The chain has TRBV3-1 (or the pseudogene TRBV3-2) and TRBJ2-1, with 8 bases fitting TRBD1. The V and J ends lost 0 bases and 7 bases, in that order; junction bases with no gene match: 17. This CDR3 region has 19 residues. The germline V gene encodes CDR1 LGHDT and CDR2 YNNKEL (reference sequence). The CDR3 DNA reads as TGTGCCAGCAGCCAAGATCTCCTATCCATCCGACAGGGGTTTAATGAGCAGTTCTTC. Translating gives CASSQDLLSIRQGFNEQFF.

The V call is TRBV11-2, the J call TRBJ1-2, with a possible D match to TRBD1 (5 bases). This CDR3 comprises 14 residues. With 2 bases removed from V and 8 bases from J, the gap between germline ends came to 15 bases. In germline, CDR1 is SGHAT, CDR2 FQNNGV. The CDR3 coding sequence is TGTGCCAGCAGCTTATTTTCAGGGTTCAGGGGCTACACCTTC. Protein sequence: CASSLFSGFRGYTF. Based on the CDR3 plus reference TRBV11-2 and TRBJ1-2, the full variable domain is EAGVAQSPRYKIIEKRQSVAFWCNPISGHATLYWYQQILGQGPKLLIQFQNNGVVDDSQLPKDRFSAERLKGVDSTLKIQPAKLEDSAVYLCASSLFSGFRGYTFGSGTRLTVV.

This clone appeared a single time. V and J are TRBV4-3 and TRBJ2-7; perhaps TRBD2 as D (7 bases). Trimming took off 0 bases at V and 4 bases at J, with 16 bases between the two ends. This CDR3 contains 16 residues. The V gene's germline CDR1 is LGHNA and CDR2 YSLEER. CDR3 in amino acids: CASSQDRGGQGYEQYF. The CDR3 DNA reads TGCGCCAGCAGCCAAGATAGGGGGGGGCAGGGGTACGAGCAGTACTTC.

Only one count was recorded for this clone. The chain recombines TRBV25-1 with TRBJ2-3; D may be TRBD2 (5 bases). CDR1 is MGHDK and CDR2 is SYGVNS in the germline V gene. Deletions cut 8 bases from V and 6 bases from J, with 15 bases between. The CDR3 has 13 amino acids. The CDR3 nucleotides read TGTGCCAGCTCGGGAAGGGTAGGGGATACGCAGTATTTT. Its protein product is CASSGRVGDTQYF.

This chain joins TRBV21-1 and TRBJ2-6; no check of the table's D call, TRBD2, against the DNA was made. TRBV21-1 counts as a pseudogene. This CDR3 region has 16 residues. The DNA for the CDR3 is TGTGCCAGCAGCCCCCCCGGGTTCTCTGGGGCCAACGTCCTGACTTTC. Amino acids: CASSPPGFSGANVLTF.

The chain has TRBV27 and TRBJ2-2, with TRBD2 matching over 11 bases. The length of the CDR3 is 15 residues. In germline, CDR1 is MNHEY, CDR2 SMNVEV (reference sequence). V gave up 8 bases and J gave up 5 bases; unmatched junction bases: 7. CDR3 DNA sequence: TGTGCCAGCCGACTAGGACTAGCGGGTACCGGGGAGCTGTTTTTT. Its protein is CASRLGLAGTGELFF.

The chain combines TRBV2 with TRBJ2-2, with TRBD1 as a possible D gene (6 bases). The V end lost 6 bases, the J end lost 1 base, and 9 bases lay between the germline ends. The CDR3 has 14 residues. Germline-derived CDR1 and CDR2 are SNHLY and FYNNEI. CDR3 DNA: TGTGCCAGCAGGGACAGCCTGAACACCGGGGAGCTGTTTTTT. This codes for CASRDSLNTGELFF.

The V gene is TRBV7-9, the J gene TRBJ2-7, with D perhaps matching TRBD2 (6 bases). Germline CDR1 is SEHNR and CDR2 is FQNEAQ (reference sequence). Trimming left V 1 base short and J 4 bases short, with 20 bases between. This CDR3 is built from 17 residues. CDR3 DNA sequence: TGTGCCAGCAGCTTAGGTGCAGACTGGCTCAGCGGGTACGAGCAGTACTTC. Translating gives CASSLGADWLSGYEQYF. The entire variable domain, with the rest obtained from reference TRBV7-9 and TRBJ2-7, is as follows: DTGVSQNPRHKITKRGQNVTFRCDPISEHNRLYWYRQTLGQGPEFLTYFQNEAQLEKSRLLSDRFSAERPKGSFSTLEIQRTEQGDSAMYLCASSLGADWLSGYEQYFGPGTRLTVT.

The V and J genes are TRBV6-2 or TRBV6-3 and TRBJ2-3, with 8 bases aligning to TRBD2. Trimming cost V 0 bases and J 0 bases; bases outside gene matches: 5. Germline V gives CDR1 MNHEY, CDR2 SVGEGT. The CDR3 consists of 17 residues. The CDR3 sequence: CASSYSFSGASTDTQYF. The CDR3 nucleotides read TGTGCCAGCAGTTACTCGTTTAGCGGGGCTAGCACAGATACGCAGTATTTT.

The rearrangement joins TRBV19 to TRBJ1-5; D not certain. V dropped 2 bases and J dropped 1 base, with 9 bases sitting between them. The germline gives CDR1 LNHDA, CDR2 SQIVND (reference sequence). CDR3 length: 15 amino acids. The CDR3 loop reads CASSINGRSNQPQHF. The CDR3 nucleotides are TGTGCCAGTAGTATAAACGGGAGGAGCAATCAGCCCCAGCATTTT. Full variable domain (rest looked up from reference TRBV19 and TRBJ1-5): DGGITQSPKYLFRKEGQNVTLSCEQNLNHDAMYWYRQDPGQGLRLIYYSQIVNDFQKGDIAEGYSVSREKKESFPLTVTSAQKNPTAFYLCASSINGRSNQPQHFGDGTRLSIL.

The rearrangement links TRBV19 to TRBJ1-1; 10 positions match TRBD1. Per the germline V gene, CDR1 is LNHDA and CDR2 is SQIVND (reference sequence). The junction had 9 bases not matched to a gene; V was cut back by 8 bases and J by 6 bases. This CDR3 has 14 amino acids. The CDR3 DNA reads as TGTGCCAGTGGACCGGGACAGGGGACTCCTGAAGCTTTCTTT. Its translation: CASGPGQGTPEAFF.

The chain recombines TRBV6-5 with TRBJ1-4; D possibly corresponds to TRBD1 (6 bases). Deletions cut 8 bases from V and 8 bases from J, with 18 bases between. The CDR3 covers 14 residues. Looked up from germline, CDR1 is MNHEY and CDR2 is SVGAGI. Written as DNA, the CDR3 is TGTGCCAGCGGGCCAACCCAGGGGTCGGAAAAACTGTTTTTT. Translating it yields CASGPTQGSEKLFF.

V and J are TRBV4-1 and TRBJ2-7; a weak D match, TRBD1 (6 bases). Per the germline V gene, CDR1 is MGHRA and CDR2 is YSYEKL. This CDR3 is 14 amino acids long. The V and J ends lost 1 base and 3 bases respectively, with 10 bases between them. The CDR3 DNA is TGCGCCAGCAGCCAAGGGTACAGGGACTACGAGCAGTACTTC. Amino acid sequence: CASSQGYRDYEQYF.

The chain couples TRBV2 to TRBJ1-1; no firm D call. V was clipped by 6 bases and J by 4 bases, with 9 bases between them. The CDR3 runs 12 residues. The germline CDR1 and CDR2 sequences are SNHLY and FYNNEI. CDR3 in amino acids: CASRGSGTEAFF. The DNA of the CDR3 is TGTGCCAGCAGGGGTTCGGGCACTGAAGCTTTCTTT.

The CDR3 sequence is CASSQAAGNTGNTIYF. The CDR3 nucleotides are TGTGCCAGCAGCCAAGCCGCAGGAAACACTGGAAACACCATATATTTT. This chain connects TRBV4-2 to TRBJ1-3; D is ambiguous. Trimming left V 1 base short and J 2 bases short, with 12 bases between. The CDR3 is made up of 16 amino acids. Germline V CDR1 and CDR2: LGHNA, YNFKEQ.

V and J are TRBV6-2 or TRBV6-3 and TRBJ1-1, with D possibly being TRBD1 (5 bases). Per germline, CDR1 MNHEY and CDR2 SVGEGT. V lost 6 bases and J lost 4, with 18 bases in between. The CDR3 loop spans 15 amino acids. The CDR3 region has the DNA TGTGCCAGCAGCCCTTTCGGCGGGGGTGGCACTGAAGCTTTCTTT. It encodes CASSPFGGGGTEAFF.

CDR3 sequence (DNA): TGTGCCAGCAGTGACATTAGCGTACGATCCTACAATGAGCAGTTCTTC. Protein sequence: CASSDISVRSYNEQFF. The V and J genes are TRBV6-4 and TRBJ2-1, with TRBD2 as a possible D gene (5 bases). The CDR3 extends over 16 amino acids. With 2 bases removed from V and 1 base from J, the gap between germline ends came to 12 bases. Germline lookup yields CDR1 MRHNA and CDR2 SNTAGT.

J is TRBJ1-4 and V is TRBV2, with D unresolved. The germline V gene encodes CDR1 SNHLY and CDR2 FYNNEI. The CDR3 consists of 15 residues. Trimming shortened V by 7 bases and J by 0 bases, and 12 bases separated the two germline ends. The chain's CDR3 is CASKWTPTTNEKLFF. DNA for the CDR3: TGTGCCAGCAAGTGGACTCCTACAACTAATGAAAAACTGTTTTTT.